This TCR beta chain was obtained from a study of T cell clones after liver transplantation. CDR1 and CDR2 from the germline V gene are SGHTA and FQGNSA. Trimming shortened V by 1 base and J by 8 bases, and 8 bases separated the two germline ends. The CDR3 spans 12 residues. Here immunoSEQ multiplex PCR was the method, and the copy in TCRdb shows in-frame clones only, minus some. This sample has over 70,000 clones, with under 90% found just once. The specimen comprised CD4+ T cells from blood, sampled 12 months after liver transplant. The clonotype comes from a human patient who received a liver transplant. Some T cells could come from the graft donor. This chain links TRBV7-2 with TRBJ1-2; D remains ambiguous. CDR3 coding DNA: TGTGCCAGCAGCTTAGAGTGGCGAGGCTACACCTTC. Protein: CASSLEWRGYTF.